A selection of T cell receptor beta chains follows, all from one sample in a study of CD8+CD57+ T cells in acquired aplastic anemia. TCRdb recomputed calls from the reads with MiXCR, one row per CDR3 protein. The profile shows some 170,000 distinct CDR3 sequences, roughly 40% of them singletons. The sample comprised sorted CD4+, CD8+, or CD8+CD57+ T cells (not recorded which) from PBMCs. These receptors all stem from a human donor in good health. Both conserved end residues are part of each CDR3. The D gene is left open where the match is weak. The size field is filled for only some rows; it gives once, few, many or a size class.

CASSRRGQDGNQPQHF | TGTGCCAGCAGCCGGAGGGGGCAGGATGGCAATCAGCCCCAGCATTTT | - | TRBD1 | TRBJ1-5 | TRBV6-5
CASSFSGGAGTEAFF | TGTGCCAGTAGTTTCTCAGGGGGCGCGGGGACTGAAGCTTTCTTT | - | TRBD1 | TRBJ1-1 | TRBV19
CASSYSNGQPQHF | TGTGCCAGCAGTTACTCGAACGGTCAGCCCCAGCATTTT | few | - | TRBJ1-5 | TRBV6-5
CAIMTSDPTDTQYF | TGTGCCATCATGACCAGCGATCCCACAGATACGCAGTATTTT | - | - | TRBJ2-3 | TRBV10-3
CASSSLSETYEQYF | TGTGCCAGTAGTTCCCTCTCCGAGACCTACGAGCAGTACTTC | - | - | TRBJ2-7 | TRBV5-4
CASREKGGSNEQFF | TGTGCCAGCAGAGAAAAGGGGGGGTCGAATGAGCAGTTCTTC | many | - | TRBJ2-1 | TRBV5-4
CATRQDWTNTGELFF | TGTGCCACCAGACAAGACTGGACGAACACCGGGGAGCTGTTTTTT | few | - | TRBJ2-2 | TRBV15
CASSHGTNNSPLHF | TGTGCCAGCAGCCATGGGACCAATAATTCACCCCTCCACTTT | many | - | TRBJ1-6 | TRBV7-3
CSAPLPGQRNEQFF | TGCAGTGCCCCCCTCCCGGGACAGAGGAATGAGCAGTTCTTC | - | TRBD1 | TRBJ2-1 | TRBV20-1
CASSEGLAGVVTGELFF | TGTGCCAGCAGCGAAGGACTAGCGGGAGTAGTTACCGGGGAGCTGTTTTTT | - | TRBD2 | TRBJ2-2 | TRBV6-1
CASSEMKGNNSPLHF | TGTGCCAGCAGTGAAATGAAGGGAAACAATTCACCCCTCCACTTT | many | - | TRBJ1-6 | TRBV2
CASSLLSGTYEQYF | TGCGCCAGCAGCCTCCTATCGGGTACCTACGAGCAGTACTTC | many | - | TRBJ2-7 | TRBV5-1
CAAALAGGALNEQFF | TGTGCCGCCGCCTTAGCGGGAGGTGCCCTCAATGAGCAGTTCTTC | - | TRBD2 | TRBJ2-1 | TRBV10-3
CASTGLAGVGEQYF | TGTGCCAGCACAGGACTAGCGGGAGTCGGGGAGCAGTACTTC | many | TRBD2 | TRBJ2-7 | TRBV2
CASSQPRGLWGYTF | TGTGCCAGCAGTCAACCGAGGGGCCTATGGGGCTACACCTTC | - | - | TRBJ1-2 | TRBV28
CASSPTSGRSEQYF | TGTGCCAGCAGCCCGACTAGCGGGAGGAGCGAGCAGTACTTC | many | TRBD2 | TRBJ2-7 | TRBV3-1
CSASETSYEQYF | TGCAGTGCTAGCGAAACCTCCTACGAGCAGTACTTC | many | - | TRBJ2-7 | TRBV20-1
CASSLDRDGYTF | TGTGCCAGCAGCTTAGACAGGGATGGCTACACCTTC | many | - | TRBJ1-2 | TRBV11-2
CSARTGQGFETQYF | TGCAGTGCTAGAACGGGACAGGGATTTGAGACCCAGTACTTC | many | TRBD1 | TRBJ2-5 | TRBV20-1
CSVDRAQETQYF | TGCAGCGTTGACAGGGCCCAAGAGACCCAGTACTTC | many | - | TRBJ2-5 | TRBV29-1
CASSLERVDTEAFF | TGCGCCAGCAGCTTGGAGAGGGTGGACACTGAAGCTTTCTTT | many | - | TRBJ1-1 | TRBV5-1
CASTPGGGGANVLTF | TGTGCCAGTACCCCAGGGGGCGGTGGGGCCAACGTCCTGACTTTC | few | TRBD1 | TRBJ2-6 | TRBV19
CASSGQGLAPLHF | TGTGCCAGCAGTGGACAGGGGCTGGCACCCCTCCACTTT | few | TRBD1 | TRBJ1-6 | TRBV2
CASSMWQGNEKLFF | TGTGCCAGTAGTATGTGGCAGGGGAATGAAAAACTGTTTTTT | - | - | TRBJ1-4 | TRBV19
CASSWDSYQPQHF | TGTGCCAGCAGCTGGGACAGTTATCAGCCCCAGCATTTT | many | TRBD1 | TRBJ1-5 | TRBV7-6